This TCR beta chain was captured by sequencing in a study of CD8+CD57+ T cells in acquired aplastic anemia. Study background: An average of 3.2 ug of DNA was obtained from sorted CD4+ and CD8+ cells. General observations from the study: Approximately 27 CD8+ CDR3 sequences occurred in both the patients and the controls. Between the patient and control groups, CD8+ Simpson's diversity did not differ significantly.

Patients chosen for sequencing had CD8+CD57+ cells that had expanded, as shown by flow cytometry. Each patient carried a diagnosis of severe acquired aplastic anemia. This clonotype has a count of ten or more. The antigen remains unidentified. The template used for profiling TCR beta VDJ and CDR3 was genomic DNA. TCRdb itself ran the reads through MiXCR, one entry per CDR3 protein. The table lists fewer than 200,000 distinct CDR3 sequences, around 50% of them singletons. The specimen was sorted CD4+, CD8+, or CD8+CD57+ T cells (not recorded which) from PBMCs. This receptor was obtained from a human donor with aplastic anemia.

In nucleotides, the CDR3 is TGCGCCAGCAGCTTAATATCTGGAAACACCATATATTTT. This translates into CASSLISGNTIYF. The chain links TRBV5-1 to TRBJ1-3; D remains ambiguous. The CDR3 sequence is 13 residues long. CDR1 and CDR2 from the germline V gene are SGHRS and YFSETQ. V was pared by 2 bases and J by 1 base, with 4 bases between.